Following are 22 T cell receptor beta chains from one sample sequenced in a study of T cell responses to AZD1222 COVID-19 vaccine. The repertoire was sequenced with immunoSEQ multiplex PCR; TCRdb's copy has only in-frame clones and lacks some. The sample yields 90,000 to 150,000 clones, about 85% seen once. The sample consisted of peripheral blood, taken on day 0 of AZD1222 vaccination. The receptor set was obtained from an adult in good health.

This chain connects TRBV2 to TRBJ1-5, with a weak D call TRBD1 (6 bases). The CDR3 is made up of 16 amino acids. CDR1 and CDR2 (germline): SNHLY, FYNNEI. V lost 8 bases, J lost 3 bases, and 20 bases lay in between. CDR3 loop: CASGSRGLASNQPQHF. DNA for the CDR3: TGTGCCAGCGGGAGCAGGGGCCTGGCTTCCAATCAGCCCCAGCATTTT.

V usage is TRBV28 and J usage is TRBJ2-3; a weak D match, TRBD1 (6 bases). This CDR3 is built from 18 residues. Germline V gives CDR1 MDHEN, CDR2 SYDVKM. The V gene lost 6 bases and the J gene lost 4 bases, with 26 bases spanning the gap. The CDR3 DNA sequence: TGTGCCAGCAGACCGGGACACAACTACCGGGGTAGCGCAGATACGCAGTATTTT. Amino acid sequence: CASRPGHNYRGSADTQYF.

Comments on this clone: At the DNA level, this CDR3 is encoded by other sequences in the same sample as well. The genes are TRBV5-1 and TRBJ2-7, with TRBD1 as a possible D gene (6 bases). CDR3 size: 15 residues. Trimming removed 1 base from V and 0 bases from J, with 11 bases in between. Germline CDR1 is SGHRS and CDR2 is YFSETQ. The CDR3 loop is CASSLIGGSSYEQYF. The DNA for the CDR3 is TGCGCCAGCAGCTTGATTGGGGGCAGCTCCTACGAGCAGTACTTC.

DNA of the CDR3: TGTGCCAGTAGTCCCCGGGGGGAGGAGCTGGCTTTCTTT. This sequence encodes CASSPRGEELAFF. The genes are TRBV19 and TRBJ1-1; perhaps TRBD1 as D (5 bases). Trimming stripped 5 bases from V and 11 bases from J, with 18 bases between. The CDR3 consists of 13 residues. Germline V gene sequence: CDR1 LNHDA, CDR2 SQIVND (reference sequence).

The V call is TRBV5-6, the J call TRBJ2-1, with a possible D match to TRBD1 (6 bases). This CDR3 comprises 16 residues. The V and J ends lost 4 bases and 3 bases respectively, with 17 bases between them. Germline CDR1 is SGHDT and CDR2 is YYEEEE. In DNA form, the CDR3 reads TGTGCCAGCAGCCGGGCACTGGGGGCGGGCTACAATGAGCAGTTCTTC. Protein sequence: CASSRALGAGYNEQFF.

This chain links TRBV28 with TRBJ2-7, with D unclear. V was trimmed by 6 bases and J by 3 bases, leaving 9 bases between them. This CDR3 is built from 12 residues. Germline CDR1 and CDR2: MDHEN and SYDVKM. The CDR3 bases are TGTGCCAGCAGGGCCCCGAGCTACGAGCAGTACTTC. Amino acid sequence: CASRAPSYEQYF.

Concerning this clone itself: This sample includes further DNA sequences coding for the same CDR3. This sequence joins TRBV28 and TRBJ2-7, with 10 bases fitting TRBD1. Looked up from germline, CDR1 is MDHEN and CDR2 is SYDVKM. V gave up 4 bases and J gave up 2 bases; unmatched junction bases: 5. This CDR3 has 15 residues. The chain's CDR3 is CASSSRTGGTYEQYF. The CDR3 DNA follows: TGTGCCAGCAGTTCTCGGACAGGGGGTACCTACGAGCAGTACTTC.

The chain has TRBV5-6 and TRBJ2-1, with unresolved D. In germline, CDR1 is SGHDT, CDR2 YYEEEE. Trimming pared 1 base from V and 0 bases from J, leaving 14 bases between. The CDR3 sequence is 17 residues long. CDR3 DNA sequence: TGTGCCAGCAGCTTGTCGCCCGGACGTAGCTCCTACAATGAGCAGTTCTTC. Translating gives CASSLSPGRSSYNEQFF.

Regarding this clone: Other DNA sequences in this sample translate to the same CDR3. The chain is built from TRBV25-1 and TRBJ1-2; D not certain. V lost 3 bases and J lost 8, with 7 bases in between. The CDR3 consists of 11 residues. Looked up from germline, CDR1 is MGHDK and CDR2 is SYGVNS. The CDR3 bases are TGTGCCAGCAGTGAGGCGGGCGGCTACACCTTC. Amino acids: CASSEAGGYTF.

The CDR3 nucleotides read TGCGCCAGCAGCTTCCAAGGGGAAGAGACCCAGTACTTC. Amino acid sequence: CASSFQGEETQYF. The J gene is TRBJ2-5, the V gene TRBV5-1, with a weak D call TRBD1 (5 bases). V was clipped by 2 bases and J by 3 bases, with 8 bases between them. The CDR3 contains 13 residues. Germline V CDR1 and CDR2: SGHRS, YFSETQ.

The V call is TRBV6-5, the J call TRBJ1-2; 7 bases are shared with TRBD1. The CDR3 length is 15 residues. CDR1 MNHEY and CDR2 SVGAGI come from the germline V gene. The V gene end was trimmed by 2 bases and the J gene end by 3 bases; junction bases not matched to a gene: 6. CDR3 residues: CASSYRDSMYYGYTF. The CDR3, as DNA: TGTGCCAGCAGTTACCGGGACAGCATGTACTATGGCTACACCTTC.

The chain links TRBV5-1 to TRBJ1-1; D perhaps matches TRBD1 (6 bases). The CDR3 spans 13 residues. With 1 base removed from V and 11 bases from J, the gap between germline ends came to 15 bases. The germline V gene has CDR1 SGHRS and CDR2 YFSETQ. CDR3 in amino acids: CASSLRGQADAFF. The DNA for the CDR3 is TGCGCCAGCAGCTTGCGGGGACAAGCGGATGCTTTCTTT.

The chain has TRBV5-4 and TRBJ1-2; D might be TRBD1 (6 bases). The CDR3 extends over 13 amino acids. The germline V and J ends were trimmed by 5 bases and 6 bases, with 14 bases remaining between them. Germline CDR1 is SGHNT and CDR2 is YYREEE (reference sequence). The CDR3: CASRNWGAHGYTF. The CDR3 DNA reads as TGTGCCAGCAGGAACTGGGGGGCGCATGGCTACACCTTC.

The gene calls are TRBV9 and TRBJ1-6; D is perhaps TRBD1 (6 bases). CDR1 and CDR2 (germline): SGDLS, YYNGEE. V shed 5 bases and J shed 10 bases, with 16 bases lying between them. The CDR3 covers 14 residues. The CDR3 loop is CASSPIGGESPLHF. The CDR3 DNA sequence: TGTGCCAGCAGTCCTATAGGGGGAGAATCACCCCTCCACTTT. The whole variable domain, remainder taken from reference TRBV9 and TRBJ1-6, is DSGVTQTPKHLITATGQRVTLRCSPRSGDLSVYWYQQSLDQGLQFLIQYYNGEERAKGNILERFSAQQFPDLHSELNLSSLELGDSALYFCASSPIGGESPLHFGNGTRLTVT.

V gene TRBV27 combines with J gene TRBJ2-1; D remains ambiguous. CDR3 length: 15 residues. With 8 bases removed from V and 0 bases from J, the gap between germline ends came to 14 bases. Looked up from germline, CDR1 is MNHEY and CDR2 is SMNVEV (reference sequence). CDR3 amino acids: CASAGLGLSYNEQFF. CDR3 nucleotide sequence: TGTGCCAGCGCCGGGTTGGGCCTCTCCTACAATGAGCAGTTCTTC.

The chain is built from TRBV30 and TRBJ1-3; D gene uncertain. The CDR3 sequence is 16 residues long. Germline CDR1 GTSNPN, CDR2 SVGIG (reference sequence). Trimming left V 3 bases short and J 0 bases short, with 15 bases between. CDR3 loop: CAWSRFGRSSGNTIYF. CDR3 in DNA: TGTGCCTGGAGCCGATTCGGACGGTCCTCTGGAAACACCATATATTTT.

This chain connects TRBV27 to TRBJ2-7; perhaps D is TRBD1 or TRBD2 (5 bases each). Per germline, CDR1 MNHEY and CDR2 SMNVEV (reference sequence). The length of the CDR3 is 15 residues. V lost 8 bases, J lost 1 base, and 18 bases lay in between. The CDR3 here is CASAAEGLGSYEQYF. DNA of the CDR3: TGTGCCAGCGCCGCTGAGGGGCTAGGGTCCTACGAGCAGTACTTC.

V gene TRBV19 combines with J gene TRBJ2-1, with D possibly matching TRBD2 (6 bases). Germline assignment: CDR1 LNHDA and CDR2 SQIVND (reference sequence). Trimming removed 1 base from V and 5 bases from J, with 12 bases in between. The CDR3 is 15 amino acids. DNA of the CDR3: TGTGCCAGTAGTATAGGGTTCCTAGCGAACAATGAGCAGTTCTTC. Translating gives CASSIGFLANNEQFF. Drawing the rest from reference TRBV19 and TRBJ2-1, the complete variable domain is DGGITQSPKYLFRKEGQNVTLSCEQNLNHDAMYWYRQDPGQGLRLIYYSQIVNDFQKGDIAEGYSVSREKKESFPLTVTSAQKNPTAFYLCASSIGFLANNEQFFGPGTRLTVL.

As DNA, the CDR3 is TGCGCCAGCAGAGAGACCGACTCTGGGGCCAACGTCCTGACTTTC. It yields the protein CASRETDSGANVLTF. The chain uses TRBV10-1 and TRBJ2-6; no definite D call. This CDR3 is built from 15 residues. Trimming cost V 6 bases and J 0 bases, with 9 bases left between them. Germline CDR1 reads WNHNN; CDR2 reads SYGVQD (reference sequence).

The rearrangement links TRBV3-1 (or the pseudogene TRBV3-2) to TRBJ2-7; D tentatively fits TRBD1 or TRBD2 (5 bases each). This CDR3 is 16 amino acids long. Looked up from germline, CDR1 is LGHDT and CDR2 is YNNKEL (reference sequence). V was cut by 3 bases and J by 5 bases, with 20 bases left in between. The CDR3 is CASSHPSGQGANEQYF. Here the CDR3 DNA reads TGTGCCAGCAGCCACCCCTCGGGGCAGGGAGCGAACGAGCAGTACTTC.

The chain combines TRBV6-1 with TRBJ2-5; perhaps TRBD2 as D (6 bases). The CDR3 has 16 residues. Trimming left V 1 base short and J 2 bases short, with 14 bases between. Germline CDR1 and CDR2: MNHNS and SASEGT. The CDR3 bases are TGTGCCAGCAGTGAAGGGGGCGGGGCTTATCAAGAGACCCAGTACTTC. Protein sequence: CASSEGGGAYQETQYF.

The chain joins TRBV2 to TRBJ1-2; D not resolved. Trimming pared 5 bases from V and 8 bases from J, leaving 12 bases between. CDR3 length: 12 amino acids. The germline gives CDR1 SNHLY, CDR2 FYNNEI. CDR3 bases: TGTGCCAGCAGTAAACAGAGGTACGGCTACACCTTC. This codes for CASSKQRYGYTF.